These 22 T cell receptor beta chains were all obtained from the same sample, sequenced in a study of cytomegalovirus exposure and HLA in healthy donors. The PCR was carried out with 60 Vbeta primers and 13 Jbeta primers. The assay was immunoSEQ multiplex PCR, and TCRdb's table has in-frame clones only and misses some. The top ten hold roughly 3% of the sample, which has 72,000 or so clones, roughly 69% seen once. The source material was PBMCs. The receptor source for this set is a woman aged 45-65 years in good health and CMV-seronegative.

The chain has TRBV7-2 and TRBJ2-5, with a tentative D call TRBD2 (5 bases). This CDR3 is 12 amino acids long. Germline values: CDR1 SGHTA, CDR2 FQGNSA. V was clipped by 5 bases and J by 5 bases, with 9 bases between them. CDR3 sequence reads: CASSSIAETQYF. CDR3 in DNA: TGTGCCAGCAGCAGTATAGCGGAGACCCAGTACTTC.

This clone was detected a few times. The rearrangement joins TRBV5-6 to TRBJ2-7; 8 nucleotides agree with TRBD1. Losses at the gene ends were 0 bases for V and 3 bases for J; bases not matched to a gene: 8. Germline CDR1 SGHDT, CDR2 YYEEEE. The CDR3 is 16 amino acids. The CDR3 region is CASSLAPRTGRYEQYF. As DNA, the CDR3 is TGTGCCAGCAGCTTGGCCCCCCGGACAGGGCGCTACGAGCAGTACTTC.

This chain joins TRBV28 and TRBJ2-7, with no clear D. V shed 2 bases and J shed 3 bases, with 8 bases lying between them. The germline V gene has CDR1 MDHEN and CDR2 SYDVKM. CDR3 length equals 13 residues. The CDR3 DNA reads as TGTGCCAGCAGTTTACCCGCCAGCTACGAGCAGTACTTC. This codes for CASSLPASYEQYF.

The chain recombines TRBV7-2 with TRBJ2-7; 11 bases map to TRBD2. V gave up 5 bases and J gave up 2 bases; unmatched junction bases: 14. The CDR3 length is 18 residues. CDR1 is SGHTA and CDR2 is FQGNSA in the germline V gene. The CDR3 DNA reads TGTGCCAGCAGCCCAAAGGGTTCACTAGCGGGAGCCGCCTACGAGCAGTACTTC. Translation gives CASSPKGSLAGAAYEQYF.

This clone has a handful of counts. This chain links TRBV30 with TRBJ1-5; D is unclear. Germline values: CDR1 GTSNPN, CDR2 SVGIG (reference sequence). The V gene lost 2 bases and the J gene lost 0 bases, with 8 bases spanning the gap. The CDR3 runs to 14 residues. The chain's CDR3 is CAWSLTLSNQPQHF. CDR3 sequence (DNA): TGTGCCTGGAGTCTAACCCTTAGCAATCAGCCCCAGCATTTT.

This chain links TRBV29-1 with TRBJ2-1, with D possibly matching TRBD2 (6 bases). There are 12 residues in the CDR3. Germline V gene sequence: CDR1 SQVTM, CDR2 ANQGSEA. Trimming took off 8 bases at V and 7 bases at J, with 15 bases between the two ends. DNA of the CDR3: TGCAGCACTACGGGAGAGGGTAATGAGCAGTTCTTC. This gives the protein CSTTGEGNEQFF.

This chain joins TRBV15 and TRBJ2-5, with 7 bases identical to TRBD1. The germline V gene encodes CDR1 LNHNV and CDR2 YYDKDF (reference sequence). V was pared by 2 bases and J by 11 bases, with 5 bases of the junction left unmatched. CDR3 length: 12 residues. The CDR3: CATSRIDRAQYF. CDR3 nucleotides: TGTGCCACCAGCAGAATAGACAGGGCACAGTACTTC.

This clone was picked up one time. The rearrangement joins TRBV2 to TRBJ1-2; possible D gene TRBD1, 5 bases. This CDR3 is built from 16 residues. Trimming took off 7 bases at V and 2 bases at J, with 20 bases between the two ends. Germline CDR1 and CDR2: SNHLY and FYNNEI. The DNA of the CDR3 is TGTGCCAGCATGTGGGGTCAGGGAGGTGAGAACTATGGCTACACCTTC. This translates into CASMWGQGGENYGYTF.

This chain links TRBV9 with TRBJ2-7, with 12 positions matching TRBD2. The V gene's germline CDR1 is SGDLS and CDR2 YYNGEE. The CDR3 totals 15 residues. V lost 4 bases, J lost 2 bases, and 4 bases stayed unmatched. This chain's CDR3 is CASSPGLAGTYEQYF. As DNA, the CDR3 is TGTGCCAGCAGCCCCGGACTAGCGGGGACCTACGAGCAGTACTTC.

This clone showed up just a few times. V and J are TRBV7-2 and TRBJ2-5; 7 bases match TRBD1. The CDR3 spans 13 residues. V shed 5 bases, J shed 5 bases, and the junction held 5 bases outside the gene matches. Per germline, CDR1 SGHTA and CDR2 FQGNSA. CDR3 residues: CASSDRVLETQYF. CDR3 nucleotide sequence: TGTGCCAGCAGCGACAGGGTTCTGGAGACCCAGTACTTC.

The J gene is TRBJ2-3, the V gene TRBV5-4; 10 bases line up with TRBD2. The CDR3 is made up of 14 amino acids. With 6 bases clipped from V and 6 bases from J, the junction kept 7 bases outside the gene matches. Germline values: CDR1 SGHNT, CDR2 YYREEE (reference sequence). CDR3 sequence: CASNSGRPQDTQYF. The CDR3 DNA sequence: TGTGCCAGCAATAGCGGGAGGCCCCAGGATACGCAGTATTTT.

The V call is TRBV19, the J call TRBJ2-6; maybe TRBD1 (6 bases). The CDR3 contains 16 residues. The ends were cut back, 6 bases at V and 0 bases at J, with 12 bases in the middle. Germline values: CDR1 LNHDA, CDR2 SQIVND (reference sequence). Here the CDR3 reads CASSTGPGSGANVLTF. The CDR3 region has the DNA TGTGCCAGTAGCACAGGGCCAGGCTCTGGGGCCAACGTCCTGACTTTC.

The chain carries TRBV10-3 and TRBJ2-7; 7 positions match TRBD1. With V trimmed by 0 bases and J by 4 bases, 12 bases remained unmatched. CDR3 length equals 17 residues. CDR1 and CDR2 (germline): ENHRY, SYGVKD. CDR3 sequence (DNA): TGTGCCATCAGTGAGTCATTAGTAGGTGACAGGGCTTACGAGCAGTACTTC. Translating it yields CAISESLVGDRAYEQYF.

The chain combines TRBV25-1 with TRBJ1-2; the match to TRBD1 covers 10 bases. The germline V gene encodes CDR1 MGHDK and CDR2 SYGVNS. The trim removed 5 bases at V and 7 bases at J, leaving 7 bases unmatched. The CDR3 has 14 amino acids. The CDR3 DNA follows: TGTGCCAGCAGTAGACAGGGGGCCCTCGGTGGCTACACCTTC. It encodes CASSRQGALGGYTF.

This clone was seen repeatedly, ten times or more. The rearrangement links TRBV18 to TRBJ2-5; D call uncertain. CDR1 is KGHSH, CDR2 LQKENI, per germline. The V end was cut by 4 bases, the J end by 5 bases, with 17 bases between. This CDR3 spans 15 amino acids. This CDR3 is CASSQLVRSEETQYF. The CDR3 DNA sequence: TGTGCCAGCTCACAACTGGTAAGAAGTGAGGAGACCCAGTACTTC. The full variable domain, completed using reference TRBV18 and TRBJ2-5, is NAGVMQNPRHLVRRRGQEARLRCSPMKGHSHVYWYRQLPEEGLKFMVYLQKENIIDESGMPKERFSAEFPKEGPSILRIQQVVRGDSAAYFCASSQLVRSEETQYFGPGTRLLVL.

The CDR3 sequence: CASSTRQGAWNEQFF. DNA of the CDR3: TGCGCCAGTTCCACGAGGCAGGGGGCTTGGAATGAGCAGTTCTTC. The rearrangement joins TRBV5-1 to TRBJ2-1; 8 bases line up with TRBD1. CDR3 length: 15 residues. V gave up 8 bases and J gave up 7 bases; unmatched junction bases: 14. CDR1 and CDR2 (germline): SGHRS, YFSETQ.

V is TRBV7-9 and J is TRBJ2-7, with TRBD1 identical over 8 bases. Germline CDR1 SEHNR, CDR2 FQNEAQ (reference sequence). This CDR3 comprises 17 residues. The V and J ends lost 4 bases and 1 base, in that order; junction bases with no gene match: 12. CDR3 region: CASSSPIWDRYSYEQYF. In DNA form, the CDR3 reads TGTGCCAGCAGCTCGCCCATTTGGGACAGGTATTCCTACGAGCAGTACTTC.

This sequence joins TRBV2 and TRBJ1-1, with 7 bases lining up with TRBD1. The CDR3 sequence is 13 residues long. CDR1 and CDR2 (germline): SNHLY, FYNNEI. J gave up 0 bases and V 6 bases, and 1 base lay outside the gene matches. CDR3 sequence (DNA): TGTGCCAGCAGAGACAGGGTGAACACTGAAGCTTTCTTT. It is translated as CASRDRVNTEAFF.

DNA for the CDR3: TGTGCCACCAGCAGGGGGACTAGCGGGAGAAGGCTCCAAGAGACCCAGTACTTC. Amino acids: CATSRGTSGRRLQETQYF. The chain uses TRBV15 and TRBJ2-5, with 14 nucleotides matching TRBD2. There are 18 residues in the CDR3. Germline V gene lookup returns CDR1 LNHNV and CDR2 YYDKDF (reference sequence). Losses at the gene ends were 3 bases for V and 1 base for J; bases not matched to a gene: 7.

This clone was seen a few times. The genes are TRBV21-1 and TRBJ2-5; TRBD2, the table's D call, was not compared with the DNA. TRBV21-1 is a pseudogene locus. The CDR3 covers 18 residues. The CDR3 protein is CASSKGMGLARGGETQYF. CDR3 nucleotides: TGTGCCAGCAGCAAAGGGATGGGTCTAGCGCGGGGAGGAGAGACCCAGTACTTC.

The chain recombines TRBV7-3 with TRBJ2-1, with 8 positions matching TRBD2. This CDR3 has 14 residues. Germline V CDR1 and CDR2: SGHTA, FQGTGA. The junction had 1 base not matched to a gene; V was cut back by 5 bases and J by 1 base. CDR3: CASSPSGSYNEQFF. The CDR3 DNA reads TGTGCCAGCAGCCCTAGCGGGTCCTACAATGAGCAGTTCTTC. The full variable domain, in which reference TRBV7-3 and TRBJ2-1 provide the parts outside the CDR3, is GAGVSQTPSNKVTEKGKYVELRCDPISGHTALYWYRQSLGQGPEFLIYFQGTGAADDSGLPNDRFFAVRPEGSVSTLKIQRTERGDSAVYLCASSPSGSYNEQFFGPGTRLTVL.

CDR3 in amino acids: CASSLRQGEEKLFF. CDR3 bases: TGTGCCAGCAGCTTAAGACAGGGGGAGGAAAAACTGTTTTTT. The chain carries TRBV7-2 and TRBJ1-4; 9 bases line up with TRBD1. The trim removed 2 bases at V and 8 bases at J, leaving 3 bases unmatched. The V gene's germline CDR1 is SGHTA and CDR2 FQGNSA. The CDR3 consists of 14 residues.